The source of this TCR beta chain is a study of blood T cells in healthy people across ages. Germline CDR1 reads SEHNR; CDR2 reads FQNEAQ (reference sequence). CDR3 length equals 14 residues. Note on this clonotype: One end of the junction varies from germline; a read error may be responsible.

A second PCR of roughly 7 to 11 cycles used a sample-barcoded 5' primer and a J-beta primer mix. TCRdb called the 5' RACE reads again in MiXCR, with one record for every CDR3 protein. The sample lists some 930,000 distinct CDR3 sequences; 29% were seen once. This sample was shared with a second study, whose subject was T cells of mothers and their children. That study adds: Each donor was one of three healthy Caucasian mothers or one of their six children.

V and J are TRBV7-9 and TRBJ2-1, with D possibly matching TRBD2 (7 bases). Sequenced sample: blood. This sequence originates from a woman in her forties in good health. CDR3 sequence reads: CASRLGGAQHEQFF. The DNA for the CDR3 is TGTGCCAGCAGGTTAGGGGGGGCGCAGCATGAGCAGTTCTTC. The variable domain in full, with the rest retrieved from reference TRBV7-9 and TRBJ2-1, is DTGVSQNPRHKITKRGQNVTFRCDPISEHNRLYWYRQTLGQGPEFLTYFQNEAQLEKSRLLSDRFSAERPKGSFSTLEIQRTEQGDSAMYLCASRLGGAQHEQFFGPGTRLTVL.